Shown below are 23 T cell receptor beta chains from a single sample sequenced in a study of neurological immune-mediated disorders. Time point described: technical triplicate 1. In TCRdb, the 5' RACE reads were re-called with MiXCR into one record per CDR3 protein. The repertoire consists of roughly 25,000 distinct CDR3 sequences, with about 13% occurring once and the leading ten covering around 5%. Source material: CD4+ T cells from blood. The receptors were sampled from a female donor with HTLV-1-associated myelopathy (HAM/TSP).

In its sample, this clonotype was seen many times. The J gene is TRBJ2-5, the V gene TRBV7-2; 10 bases line up with TRBD2. Trimming at V came to 1 base and at J to 7 bases, leaving 12 bases not matched to a gene. The germline CDR1 and CDR2 sequences are SGHTA and FQGNSA. CDR3 length: 17 amino acids. DNA of the CDR3: TGTGCCAGCAGCTTAGTTCCCCGAGCGGGGGGGCCAGGGACCCAGTACTTC. Protein: CASSLVPRAGGPGTQYF.

Many counts were recorded for this clonotype. The genes are TRBV7-2 and TRBJ1-1; 7 bases agree with TRBD1. Trimming removed 4 bases from V and 5 bases from J; junction bases left unmatched: 13. Germline CDR1 and CDR2: SGHTA and FQGNSA. The CDR3 extends over 16 amino acids. Here the CDR3 DNA reads TGTGCCAGCAGCTCAAGACAGGGCCCCAGACGGACTGAAGCTTTCTTT. Translation gives CASSSRQGPRRTEAFF.

This clonotype was counted ten times or more. The chain couples TRBV5-6 to TRBJ2-7; D may be TRBD2 (6 bases). The V and J ends lost 6 bases and 0 bases respectively, with 16 bases between them. This CDR3 has 15 amino acids. Germline V gene data show CDR1 as SGHDT and CDR2 as YYEEEE. CDR3 nucleotide sequence: TGTGCCAGCAACCGACTAGACGCACTCTCCTACGAGCAGTACTTC. Encoded protein: CASNRLDALSYEQYF.

The gene calls are TRBV20-1 and TRBJ1-4; D ambiguous. This CDR3 spans 13 amino acids. The germline V gene has CDR1 DFQATT and CDR2 SNEGSKA (reference sequence). Deletions cut 1 base from V and 5 bases from J, with 8 bases between. The chain's CDR3 is CSARGAGNEKLFF. The DNA for the CDR3 is TGCAGTGCTAGAGGGGCGGGAAATGAAAAACTGTTTTTT.

Ten or more counts support this clonotype. V and J are TRBV11-2 and TRBJ1-1, with D maybe TRBD1 (5 bases). The CDR3 loop spans 15 amino acids. Looked up from germline, CDR1 is SGHAT and CDR2 is FQNNGV. With 5 bases removed from V and 4 bases from J, the gap between germline ends came to 17 bases. The CDR3 DNA reads as TGTGCCAGCAGCCCCCTTGGGGGGTTGGGCACTGAAGCTTTCTTT. Its protein is CASSPLGGLGTEAFF.

There are many counts of this clonotype. The V and J genes are TRBV7-9 and TRBJ2-3; D is unresolved. The CDR3 loop spans 11 amino acids. Trimming took 7 bases from V and 5 from J, leaving 7 bases between them. From germline, CDR1 is SEHNR and CDR2 FQNEAQ (reference sequence). For the CDR3, the DNA is TGTGCCAGCACCTGGGGAGATACGCAGTATTTT. Its protein product is CASTWGDTQYF. The entire variable domain, with the rest obtained from reference TRBV7-9 and TRBJ2-3, is as follows: DTGVSQNPRHKITKRGQNVTFRCDPISEHNRLYWYRQTLGQGPEFLTYFQNEAQLEKSRLLSDRFSAERPKGSFSTLEIQRTEQGDSAMYLCASTWGDTQYFGPGTRLTVL.

The gene calls are TRBV3-1 and TRBJ1-5; a possible D gene is TRBD1 (6 bases). CDR3 length equals 14 residues. Looked up from germline, CDR1 is LGHDT and CDR2 is YNNKEL (reference sequence). Trimming stripped 4 bases from V and 3 bases from J, with 10 bases between. The CDR3 loop reads CASSPGHANQPQHF. As DNA, the CDR3 is TGTGCCAGCAGCCCGGGACACGCCAATCAGCCCCAGCATTTT.

There are many counts of this clonotype. The chain couples TRBV7-2 to TRBJ2-7, with D possibly TRBD1 on 6 matching bases. Germline lookup yields CDR1 SGHTA and CDR2 FQGNSA. This CDR3 spans 15 amino acids. Between the trimmed V and J ends, which lost 4 bases and 6 bases, there was a span of 19 bases. As DNA, the CDR3 is TGTGCCAGCAGCTCCGGACAGCCGGGACGTCGCGAGCAGTACTTC. Translating gives CASSSGQPGRREQYF.

This clonotype was recorded only once. The chain has TRBV3-1 and TRBJ1-3; D remains unclear. The CDR3 loop spans 14 amino acids. The V end was cut by 7 bases, the J end by 2 bases, with 12 bases between. Germline CDR1 LGHDT, CDR2 YNNKEL (reference sequence). The CDR3 coding sequence is TGTGCCAGCATCTATGGTGGGACTGGAAACACCATATATTTT. This gives the protein CASIYGGTGNTIYF. Supplemented by reference TRBV3-1 and TRBJ1-3, the full variable domain reads DTAVSQTPKYLVTQMGNDKSIKCEQNLGHDTMYWYKQDSKKFLKIMFSYNNKELIINETVPNRFSPKSPDKAHLNLHINSLELGDSAVYFCASIYGGTGNTIYFGEGSWLTVV.

Worth noting for this clonotype: It may be a read error: a sequence one base away is much more abundant. The genes are TRBV10-3 and TRBJ2-7, with D possibly TRBD2 on 5 matching bases. CDR3 length: 11 residues. Germline-derived CDR1 and CDR2 are ENHRY and SYGVKD. This chain's CDR3 is CVTRRNDEQYF. CDR3 in DNA: TGTGTCACTAGGAGGAATGACGAGCAGTACTTC.

Many counts were recorded for this clonotype. The V and J genes are TRBV7-6 and TRBJ2-5; D is ambiguous. CDR1 SGHVS and CDR2 FNYEAQ come from the germline V gene. The ends were cut back, 5 bases at V and 1 base at J, with 14 bases in the middle. This CDR3 comprises 15 residues. CDR3: CASSMVVGVQETQYF. The CDR3 bases are TGTGCCAGCAGCATGGTCGTCGGAGTCCAAGAGACCCAGTACTTC.

This clonotype was detected many times. The chain couples TRBV28 to TRBJ2-6; TRBD1 aligns across 7 bases. Germline assignment: CDR1 MDHEN and CDR2 SYDVKM. Trimming cost V 7 bases and J 1 base; bases outside gene matches: 16. The CDR3 covers 19 residues. The CDR3 is CASTPTPGQSLSGANVLTF. CDR3 DNA: TGTGCCAGCACCCCGACTCCGGGACAGTCGCTTTCTGGGGCCAACGTCCTGACTTTC.

In this sample, this clonotype turned up many times. V gene TRBV5-1 combines with J gene TRBJ1-1; 11 positions match TRBD1. Germline lookup yields CDR1 SGHRS and CDR2 YFSETQ. J was trimmed by 7 bases and V by 1 base; bases with no gene match: 12. The CDR3 extends over 17 amino acids. DNA for the CDR3: TGCGCCAGCAGCTTGAGGTTTGGGGACAGGGGGAAAGGTGAAGCTTTCTTT. Encoded protein: CASSLRFGDRGKGEAFF.

The count of this clonotype is one. The junction shows a germline mismatch at one end, possibly a read error. The V gene is TRBV20-1, the J gene TRBJ1-5, with D maybe TRBD1 (6 bases). Looked up from germline, CDR1 is DFQATT and CDR2 is SNEGSKA (reference sequence). The CDR3 is made up of 13 amino acids. In DNA form, the CDR3 reads TGCAGTGCCAGCAGGGGCAAGAATCAGCCACAGCATTTT. Encoded protein: CSASRGKNQPQHF.

This clonotype was seen at least ten times. This chain connects TRBV4-3 to TRBJ2-3, with TRBD2 as a possible D gene (6 bases). CDR1 is LGHNA and CDR2 is YSLEER in the germline V gene. CDR3 length equals 16 residues. Trimming took off 0 bases at V and 6 bases at J, with 16 bases between the two ends. CDR3 loop: CASSQDPGVAVDTQYF. The CDR3 bases are TGCGCCAGCAGCCAAGATCCAGGTGTAGCGGTCGATACGCAGTATTTT.

The table lists this clonotype with many counts. V and J are TRBV24-1 and TRBJ2-2; the match to TRBD1 covers 7 bases. Germline CDR1 reads KGHDR; CDR2 reads SFDVKD. This CDR3 contains 17 residues. Germline trimming cut 3 bases from V and 1 base from J; bases unmatched to any gene: 7. As DNA, the CDR3 is TGTGCCACCAGTGATGAGACCGGGACAGTGAACACCGGGGAGCTGTTTTTT. Its translation is CATSDETGTVNTGELFF.

This clonotype is medium-sized within its sample. The V gene is TRBV28, the J gene TRBJ2-4, with D perhaps matching TRBD2 (6 bases). With 7 bases removed from V and 0 bases from J, the gap between germline ends came to 10 bases. CDR3 size: 14 residues. Germline V CDR1 and CDR2: MDHEN, SYDVKM. The CDR3 protein is CASTPGLAKNIQYF. The CDR3 bases are TGTGCCAGCACACCGGGACTAGCCAAAAACATTCAGTACTTC.

In its sample, this clonotype was seen many times. The CDR3 sequence is CAISEGYTEAFF. DNA for the CDR3: TGTGCCATCAGTGAAGGATACACTGAAGCTTTCTTT. The chain links TRBV10-3 to TRBJ1-1, with D unclear. The germline CDR1 and CDR2 sequences are ENHRY and SYGVKD. The CDR3 extends over 12 amino acids. Trimming stripped 3 bases from V and 3 bases from J, with 5 bases between.

This clonotype was detected ten times or more. The rearrangement uses TRBV20-1 and TRBJ2-7; TRBD1 aligns across 8 bases. The junction had 10 bases not matched to a gene; V was cut back by 5 bases and J by 4 bases. CDR1 DFQATT and CDR2 SNEGSKA come from the germline V gene (reference sequence). The CDR3 is 14 residues long. CDR3: CSAHPRGRTYEQYF. CDR3 nucleotide sequence: TGCAGTGCTCACCCCAGGGGGCGCACATACGAGCAGTACTTC.

This clonotype has ten or more counts. The chain couples TRBV7-3 to TRBJ2-1; 9 positions match TRBD2. Germline V gene data show CDR1 as SGHTA and CDR2 as FQGTGA. V lost 5 bases to trimming and J lost 9 bases; unmatched junction nucleotides: 5. The CDR3 totals 13 residues. This CDR3 reads CASSPGTSSEQFF. In DNA form, the CDR3 reads TGTGCCAGCAGCCCAGGGACTAGCAGTGAGCAGTTCTTC.

This clonotype has ten or more counts. The J gene is TRBJ2-2, the V gene TRBV5-1; 12 bases map to TRBD2. V lost 1 base to trimming and J lost 3 bases; unmatched junction nucleotides: 10. From germline, CDR1 is SGHRS and CDR2 YFSETQ. The CDR3 contains 19 residues. The CDR3, as DNA: TGCGCCAGCAGCTTGAGGGCTAGCGGGAGGGGACCGGACACCGGGGAGCTGTTTTTT. Translation gives CASSLRASGRGPDTGELFF.

The chain is built from TRBV30 and TRBJ2-3; D might be TRBD2 (5 bases). Germline lookup yields CDR1 GTSNPN and CDR2 SVGIG (reference sequence). The CDR3 is made up of 14 amino acids. V was trimmed by 0 bases and J by 4 bases, leaving 11 bases between them. CDR3 DNA: TGTGCCTGGAGTGTGTTAGTGGGAGCAGATACGCAGTATTTT. The encoded protein is CAWSVLVGADTQYF. Drawing the rest from reference TRBV30 and TRBJ2-3, the complete variable domain is SQTIHQWPATLVQPVGSPLSLECTVEGTSNPNLYWYRQAAGRGLQLLFYSVGIGQISSEVPQNLSASRPQDRQFILSSKKLLLSDSGFYLCAWSVLVGADTQYFGPGTRLTVL.

The gene calls are TRBV7-6 and TRBJ2-2; 9 positions match TRBD1. After removal of 4 bases from V and 11 bases from J, the junction contained 5 bases not matched to a gene. The germline CDR1 and CDR2 sequences are SGHVS and FNYEAQ. The CDR3 runs 13 residues. This CDR3 is CASSYTGGTELFF. The CDR3 DNA reads TGTGCCAGCAGCTATACAGGGGGCACCGAGCTGTTTTTT. The entire variable domain, with the rest obtained from reference TRBV7-6 and TRBJ2-2, is as follows: GAGVSQSPRYKVTKRGQDVALRCDPISGHVSLYWYRQALGQGPEFLTYFNYEAQQDKSGLPNDRFSAERPEGSISTLTIQRTEQRDSAMYRCASSYTGGTELFFGEGSRLTVL.